Each of the 23 T cell receptor beta chains below was sequenced from the same sample in a study of long-term antiretroviral therapy in people with HIV. The libraries were made with immunoSEQ v3.0 at survey level. Profiling relied on immunoSEQ multiplex PCR, and the TCRdb table lists in-frame clones only, not all of them. This sample has some 28,000 clones; 95% occur once, and the top ten carry approximately 3%. The material sequenced was unsorted PBMCs, taken 5.3 years after starting antiretroviral therapy. Every receptor here comes from a man aged 50 to 59 with HIV.

The chain links TRBV27 to TRBJ1-6; D is unresolved. Germline V CDR1 and CDR2: MNHEY, SMNVEV (reference sequence). V gave up 3 bases and J gave up 1 base, with 7 bases separating them. The CDR3 is 15 amino acids. CDR3 loop: CASSFETSYNSPLHF. The CDR3, as DNA: TGTGCCAGCAGTTTTGAGACATCCTATAATTCACCCCTCCACTTT.

The rearrangement links TRBV27 to TRBJ1-2; 9 nucleotides match TRBD1. The CDR3 totals 14 residues. V gave up 5 bases and J gave up 4 bases; unmatched junction bases: 5. From germline, CDR1 is MNHEY and CDR2 SMNVEV (reference sequence). The CDR3 is CASSPQGQGYGYTF. CDR3 DNA sequence: TGTGCCAGCAGTCCACAGGGACAGGGCTATGGCTACACCTTC.

This rearrangement joins TRBV9 to TRBJ2-7, with TRBD2 as a possible D gene (5 bases). The length of the CDR3 is 14 residues. Trimming took off 3 bases at V and 6 bases at J, with 16 bases between the two ends. Germline V gives CDR1 SGDLS, CDR2 YYNGEE. CDR3 in amino acids: CASSAAYGRSEQYF. The CDR3 nucleotides are TGTGCCAGCAGCGCAGCGTATGGGAGAAGCGAGCAGTACTTC. Full variable domain (missing parts from reference TRBV9 and TRBJ2-7): DSGVTQTPKHLITATGQRVTLRCSPRSGDLSVYWYQQSLDQGLQFLIQYYNGEERAKGNILERFSAQQFPDLHSELNLSSLELGDSALYFCASSAAYGRSEQYFGPGTRLTVT.

The chain recombines TRBV7-2 with TRBJ2-1, with 12 bases aligning to TRBD2. V was clipped by 0 bases and J by 6 bases; unmatched bases: 3. CDR1 SGHTA and CDR2 FQGNSA come from the germline V gene. There are 16 residues in the CDR3. The CDR3 region is CASSLAPSGGANEQFF. The CDR3 coding sequence is TGTGCCAGCAGCTTAGCGCCTAGCGGGGGGGCCAATGAGCAGTTCTTC.

The chain has TRBV7-5 and TRBJ1-5; TRBD1 is taken as the D call from the table, unchecked against the DNA. TRBV7-5 is labeled a pseudogene. The CDR3 consists of 14 residues. CDR3 region: CVRSRRVGNQPQHF. The CDR3 nucleotides read TGTGTCAGAAGCCGCAGGGTTGGCAATCAGCCCCAGCATTTT.

The chain carries TRBV29-1 and TRBJ1-1; D is uncertain. Trimming shortened V by 2 bases and J by 2 bases, and 12 bases separated the two germline ends. This CDR3 has 14 residues. CDR1 is SQVTM, CDR2 ANQGSEA, per germline. The CDR3 loop reads CSVEKALVNTEAFF. As DNA, the CDR3 is TGCAGCGTTGAAAAGGCGTTAGTTAACACTGAAGCTTTCTTT.

V gene TRBV5-1 combines with J gene TRBJ1-2; D is perhaps TRBD1 (6 bases). In germline, CDR1 is SGHRS, CDR2 YFSETQ. The length of the CDR3 is 14 residues. Trimming cost V 0 bases and J 8 bases, with 14 bases left between them. The CDR3 protein is CASSLDRVTLGYTF. The CDR3 nucleotides read TGCGCCAGCAGCTTGGACAGGGTAACTTTGGGCTACACCTTC.

This sequence joins TRBV6-6 and TRBJ2-1; no definite D call. Germline CDR1 MNHNY, CDR2 SVGAGI (reference sequence). V lost 2 bases and J lost 4, with 9 bases in between. This CDR3 contains 14 residues. CDR3 bases: TGTGCCAGCAGTTACGGAGCACGGTACAATGAGCAGTTCTTC. Amino acids: CASSYGARYNEQFF.

CDR3 sequence (DNA): TGTGCCAGCAGTTCCGGGACGGGGGGTTATGAGCAGTTCTTC. Translating it yields CASSSGTGGYEQFF. The rearrangement links TRBV6-5 to TRBJ2-1; TRBD2 aligns across 7 bases. Germline loops: CDR1 MNHEY, CDR2 SVGAGI. The CDR3 consists of 14 residues. Trimming at V came to 4 bases and at J to 8 bases, leaving 8 bases not matched to a gene.

The genes are TRBV7-2 and TRBJ1-1; D is undetermined. Trimming stripped 2 bases from V and 1 base from J, with 8 bases between. There are 14 residues in the CDR3. Per germline, CDR1 SGHTA and CDR2 FQGNSA. CDR3 residues: CASSLLDPNTEAFF. Written as DNA, the CDR3 is TGTGCCAGCAGCTTACTGGATCCGAACACTGAAGCTTTCTTT.

This rearrangement joins TRBV6-5 to TRBJ2-1, with 8 bases lining up with TRBD2. The CDR3 length is 15 residues. Per the germline V gene, CDR1 is MNHEY and CDR2 is SVGAGI. Trimming took 4 bases from V and 4 from J; bases not matched to a gene: 6. This CDR3 reads CASSSGLGRYNEQFF. The DNA for the CDR3 is TGTGCCAGCAGTTCGGGACTAGGGAGGTACAATGAGCAGTTCTTC.

V usage is TRBV11-2 and J usage is TRBJ2-6; D unresolved. This CDR3 has 15 amino acids. V was pared by 1 base and J by 0 bases, with 4 bases between. Germline assignment: CDR1 SGHAT and CDR2 FQNNGV. The CDR3 here is CASSLVDSGANVLTF. The CDR3, as DNA: TGTGCCAGCAGCTTAGTAGACTCTGGGGCCAACGTCCTGACTTTC. Complete variable domain (other parts from reference TRBV11-2 and TRBJ2-6): EAGVAQSPRYKIIEKRQSVAFWCNPISGHATLYWYQQILGQGPKLLIQFQNNGVVDDSQLPKDRFSAERLKGVDSTLKIQPAKLEDSAVYLCASSLVDSGANVLTFGAGSRLTVL.

This chain joins TRBV7-3 and TRBJ1-1; 8 bases match TRBD1. Trimming cost V 2 bases and J 1 base; bases outside gene matches: 0. CDR3 length: 14 amino acids. Germline CDR1 and CDR2: SGHTA and FQGTGA. The CDR3 DNA sequence: TGTGCCAGCAGCTTAGGGACAGGGAACACTGAAGCTTTCTTT. As protein: CASSLGTGNTEAFF. The whole variable domain, filled in from reference TRBV7-3 and TRBJ1-1, reads GAGVSQTPSNKVTEKGKYVELRCDPISGHTALYWYRQSLGQGPEFLIYFQGTGAADDSGLPNDRFFAVRPEGSVSTLKIQRTERGDSAVYLCASSLGTGNTEAFFGQGTRLTVV.

The rearrangement uses TRBV29-1 and TRBJ2-2; the match to TRBD2 covers 7 bases. The ends lost 7 bases at V and 2 bases at J; junction bases unmatched: 7. From germline, CDR1 is SQVTM and CDR2 ANQGSEA. The CDR3 sequence is 14 residues long. In nucleotides, the CDR3 is TGCAGCGGTGGGGGGGACTATAACACCGGGGAGCTGTTTTTT. Protein: CSGGGDYNTGELFF.

CDR3: CASSLDYKSTYEQYF. Written as DNA, the CDR3 is TGTGCCAGCAGCTTGGATTACAAGTCGACATACGAGCAGTACTTC. The chain carries TRBV5-4 and TRBJ2-7; no firm D call. Trimming shortened V by 0 bases and J by 4 bases, and 14 bases separated the two germline ends. Germline CDR1 is SGHNT and CDR2 is YYREEE (reference sequence). CDR3 size: 15 residues.

The chain uses TRBV4-3 and TRBJ2-3; tentatively, D is TRBD2 (6 bases). The germline CDR1 and CDR2 sequences are LGHNA and YSLEER. The CDR3 is made up of 13 amino acids. Trimming shortened V by 1 base and J by 6 bases, and 8 bases separated the two germline ends. As DNA, the CDR3 is TGCGCCAGCAGCCAAGTTCGGGGGGATACGCAGTATTTT. Translated: CASSQVRGDTQYF.

V gene TRBV5-4 combines with J gene TRBJ2-3, with TRBD2 matching over 11 bases. The CDR3 spans 18 residues. The junction had 10 bases not matched to a gene; V was cut back by 0 bases and J by 4 bases. Looked up from germline, CDR1 is SGHNT and CDR2 is YYREEE (reference sequence). CDR3 sequence reads: CASSLGQVAGGHADTQYF. CDR3 DNA: TGTGCCAGCAGCTTGGGACAGGTAGCGGGGGGGCACGCAGATACGCAGTATTTT.

This chain links TRBV2 with TRBJ2-1, with D perhaps being TRBD1 or TRBD2 (6 bases each). This CDR3 has 15 residues. Trimming took off 6 bases at V and 8 bases at J, with 20 bases between the two ends. Germline CDR1 is SNHLY and CDR2 is FYNNEI. The CDR3 bases are TGTGCCAGCAGGGCCTACAGGGAGGTGTCTGATGAGCAGTTCTTC. This gives the protein CASRAYREVSDEQFF.

V and J are TRBV27 and TRBJ1-2, with D uncertain. The CDR3 contains 13 residues. Germline V CDR1 and CDR2: MNHEY, SMNVEV (reference sequence). CDR3 sequence: CASSDNPNYGYTF. CDR3 nucleotide sequence: TGTGCTTCCTCAGATAATCCTAACTATGGCTACACCTTC.

The genes are TRBV5-4 and TRBJ2-7, with 8 bases lining up with TRBD1. The CDR3 runs 14 residues. CDR1 is SGHNT, CDR2 YYREEE, per germline (reference sequence). J lost 2 bases, V lost 4 bases, and 5 bases had no gene match. CDR3 amino acids: CASSRPGQAYEQYF. CDR3 nucleotide sequence: TGTGCCAGCAGCCGGCCGGGACAGGCCTACGAGCAGTACTTC.

The V call is TRBV5-1, the J call TRBJ1-5, with D hard to call. Trimming shortened V by 7 bases and J by 3 bases, and 11 bases separated the two germline ends. CDR1 is SGHRS, CDR2 YFSETQ, per germline. The CDR3 is made up of 13 amino acids. The CDR3 is CASHALPNQPQHF. The CDR3 DNA reads TGCGCCAGCCACGCTCTACCCAATCAGCCCCAGCATTTT.

This chain connects TRBV9 to TRBJ2-7; 10 nucleotides line up with TRBD2. The V gene end was trimmed by 4 bases and the J gene end by 1 base; junction bases not matched to a gene: 5. Germline CDR1 SGDLS, CDR2 YYNGEE. This CDR3 has 15 residues. Here the CDR3 reads CASSPTSGVSYEQYF. The CDR3 nucleotides are TGTGCCAGCAGCCCCACTAGCGGGGTATCCTACGAGCAGTACTTC.

This chain uses TRBV19 with TRBJ1-1; D perhaps matches TRBD1 (6 bases). V was cut by 5 bases and J by 5 bases, with 18 bases left in between. The CDR3 has 15 amino acids. CDR1 is LNHDA, CDR2 SQIVND, per germline (reference sequence). CDR3 sequence (DNA): TGTGCCAGTAGTCCCTTCTTCCAGGGGCAGACTGAAGCTTTCTTT. Protein sequence: CASSPFFQGQTEAFF. Full variable domain (rest looked up from reference TRBV19 and TRBJ1-1): DGGITQSPKYLFRKEGQNVTLSCEQNLNHDAMYWYRQDPGQGLRLIYYSQIVNDFQKGDIAEGYSVSREKKESFPLTVTSAQKNPTAFYLCASSPFFQGQTEAFFGQGTRLTVV.